These T cell receptor beta chains were read from a single sample in a study of regulatory T cells in long-lasting Graves disease. TCRdb redid the calling of the multiplex PCR reads with MiXCR, one entry per CDR3 protein. The table shows hundreds of thousands of distinct CDR3 sequences, with about 21% occurring only once. This sample comprised peripheral blood mononuclear cells (PBMCs), obtained when the disease was refractory, from a patient treated with antithyroid drugs. The source is a female donor with Graves disease. CDR3s include the opening cysteine and the closing phenylalanine or tryptophan.

V	J	length	CDR3
TRBV5-1	TRBJ2-5	14	CASSLLSFRETQYF
TRBV7-6	TRBJ1-2	17	CASSLATRTGPNYGYTF
TRBV18	TRBJ2-5	15	CASSSGTGPLETQYF
TRBV7-9	TRBJ2-7	14	CASSLGGSNYEQYF
TRBV7-9	TRBJ2-7	17	CASSPVGQGVGSYEQYF
TRBV28	TRBJ1-4	15	CASSLDTDRGEKLFF
TRBV10-2	TRBJ1-5	16	CASSGTSGQLNQPQHF
TRBV7-8	TRBJ1-1	14	CASSERQGRTEAFF
TRBV19	TRBJ1-5	16	CASMMGTGNSNQPQHF
TRBV18	TRBJ2-5	17	CASSPVPGLLGQETQYF
TRBV15	TRBJ1-2	13	CATSRDRNYGYTF
TRBV7-3	TRBJ2-2	13	CASSPPLSGELFF
TRBV28	TRBJ1-5	14	CASSPQGFNQPQHF
TRBV28	TRBJ2-7	14	CASSDRDGWYEQYF
TRBV11-2	TRBJ2-5	11	CASSLVSQASF
TRBV15	TRBJ1-2	16	CATSLPGTGVSYGYTF